Presented here are 20 T cell receptor beta chains from one specimen sequenced in a study of T cell repertoires in cytomegalovirus infection. TCRdb fed the reads into MiXCR, producing one record per CDR3 protein. The table has under 850,000 distinct CDR3 sequences, roughly 35% seen once. Input material: PBMCs. These receptor sequences come from a human donor in good health (CMV status not recorded). Some clones in this sample may be carry-over from other donors' samples.

The chain couples TRBV20-1 to TRBJ2-7; either TRBD1 or TRBD2 may supply D (5 bases each). V gave up 7 bases and J gave up 2 bases, with 12 bases separating them. The CDR3 totals 12 residues. Germline V CDR1 and CDR2: DFQATT, SNEGSKA (reference sequence). In nucleotides, the CDR3 is TGCAGTGTGAGGGGACCGACCTACGAGCAGTACTTC. As protein: CSVRGPTYEQYF.

The chain links TRBV20-1 to TRBJ1-3, with 9 bases matching TRBD1. Germline CDR1 is DFQATT and CDR2 is SNEGSKA (reference sequence). CDR3 length: 14 amino acids. V shed 6 bases and J 2 bases; nucleotides not matched to a gene: 5. DNA of the CDR3: TGCAGTGCCACGGGGACAGGGACTGGAAACACCATATATTTT. It specifies CSATGTGTGNTIYF.

The CDR3 here is CASSNTGIPMDTEAFF. The CDR3 region has the DNA TGTGCCAGTAGTAACACAGGGATTCCCATGGACACTGAAGCTTTCTTT. This chain joins TRBV19 and TRBJ1-1, with a possible D match to TRBD1 (6 bases). CDR1 LNHDA and CDR2 SQIVND come from the germline V gene (reference sequence). There are 16 residues in the CDR3. Trimming took 4 bases from V and 3 from J, leaving 18 bases between them.

V gene TRBV12-3 or TRBV12-4 combines with J gene TRBJ2-7; D remains ambiguous. CDR3 length equals 11 residues. Between the trimmed V and J ends, which lost 4 bases and 12 bases, there was a span of 13 bases. CDR3 bases: TGTGCCAGCAGTTCCGGGCCTCGGTCGTACTTC. Its protein is CASSSGPRSYF.

This clonotype has just a few counts. This chain joins TRBV28 and TRBJ1-1; perhaps TRBD1 as D (5 bases). Germline CDR1 and CDR2: MDHEN and SYDVKM. Between the trimmed V and J ends, which lost 4 bases and 6 bases, there was a span of 15 bases. The CDR3 is made up of 14 amino acids. The CDR3 DNA reads TGTGCCAGCAGTTCGCCGGGACGAAGGGCTGAAGCTTTCTTT. It is translated as CASSSPGRRAEAFF.

This clonotype was observed at least ten times. The chain carries TRBV28 and TRBJ2-3; TRBD1 agrees at 12 bases. Looked up from germline, CDR1 is MDHEN and CDR2 is SYDVKM. J lost 2 bases, V lost 1 base, and 4 bases had no gene match. The CDR3 has 17 amino acids. Here the CDR3 reads CASSLSAGQGATDTQYF. DNA of the CDR3: TGTGCCAGCAGTTTATCGGCGGGACAGGGGGCCACAGATACGCAGTATTTT.

The gene calls are TRBV6-5 and TRBJ2-2; D remains ambiguous. Trimming left V 5 bases short and J 6 bases short, with 7 bases between. This CDR3 spans 12 amino acids. CDR1 MNHEY and CDR2 SVGAGI come from the germline V gene. The CDR3 DNA is TGTGCCAGCAGTGCTTACTCCGGGGAGCTGTTTTTT. Its translation: CASSAYSGELFF.

This chain links TRBV12-3 or TRBV12-4 with TRBJ2-5; TRBD2 matches at 12 bases. The CDR3 has 16 amino acids. V lost 4 bases, J lost 9 bases, and 12 bases stayed unmatched. CDR3 sequence reads: CASSSTRLAGDAAQYF. In DNA, the CDR3 is TGTGCCAGCAGTTCGACGCGACTAGCGGGGGATGCGGCCCAGTACTTC.

This chain joins TRBV6-5 and TRBJ1-1, with D unresolved. The CDR3 is 15 amino acids. V was clipped by 0 bases and J by 1 base, with 9 bases between them. The germline CDR1 and CDR2 sequences are MNHEY and SVGAGI. CDR3 sequence: CASSYSMTQNTEAFF. The CDR3, as DNA: TGTGCCAGCAGTTACTCTATGACGCAGAACACTGAAGCTTTCTTT.

This clonotype occurred a few times. The chain is built from TRBV5-5 and TRBJ2-6, with D perhaps matching TRBD1 (5 bases). The CDR3 loop spans 16 amino acids. The V gene lost 0 bases and the J gene lost 2 bases, with 9 bases spanning the gap. Germline CDR1 reads SGHKS; CDR2 reads YYEKEE (reference sequence). DNA for the CDR3: TGTGCCAGCAGCTTGGTTGCCAGGGCTGGGGCCAACGTCCTGACTTTC. This gives the protein CASSLVARAGANVLTF.

The chain is built from TRBV11-2 and TRBJ1-1; TRBD1 is a possible D gene (6 bases). The germline V and J ends were trimmed by 3 bases and 5 bases, with 13 bases remaining between them. CDR1 is SGHAT, CDR2 FQNNGV, per germline. CDR3 length: 14 amino acids. Here the CDR3 DNA reads TGTGCCAGCAGCTTGGAGGGGGTAGGAACTGAAGCTTTCTTT. It encodes CASSLEGVGTEAFF.

The genes are TRBV19 and TRBJ1-6; a weak D match, TRBD1 (6 bases). The V gene lost 3 bases and the J gene lost 7 bases, with 10 bases spanning the gap. The CDR3 extends over 14 amino acids. Per the germline V gene, CDR1 is LNHDA and CDR2 is SQIVND (reference sequence). The CDR3 sequence is CASSMAGANSPLHF. CDR3 sequence (DNA): TGTGCCAGTAGTATGGCAGGGGCGAATTCACCCCTCCACTTT.

This clonotype has just a few counts. This chain connects TRBV20-1 to TRBJ2-1; 7 bases are shared with TRBD2. The CDR3 totals 16 residues. V trimming: 1 base; J trimming: 4 bases; junction bases outside the gene matches: 10. Germline values: CDR1 DFQATT, CDR2 SNEGSKA (reference sequence). The CDR3 reads CSARVQDPAGYNEQFF. DNA of the CDR3: TGCAGTGCTAGAGTCCAAGACCCAGCGGGGTACAATGAGCAGTTCTTC.

This clonotype showed up just a few times. The CDR3 loop is CASSPSHTDTQYF. The CDR3 DNA is TGTGCCAGCAGCCCCTCCCACACAGATACGCAGTATTTT. The V call is TRBV7-2, the J call TRBJ2-3; D is uncertain. There are 13 residues in the CDR3. Germline assignment: CDR1 SGHTA and CDR2 FQGNSA. Trimming took off 5 bases at V and 2 bases at J, with 8 bases between the two ends.

The rearrangement joins TRBV28 to TRBJ2-5; D is unclear. Trimming stripped 5 bases from V and 5 bases from J, with 18 bases between. The CDR3 has 15 amino acids. Germline assignment: CDR1 MDHEN and CDR2 SYDVKM. This chain's CDR3 is CASSPSHINAETQYF. The CDR3 DNA sequence: TGTGCCAGCAGTCCCTCACACATAAATGCGGAGACCCAGTACTTC.

J is TRBJ2-4 and V is TRBV18; weak D call: TRBD2 (6 bases). The germline CDR1 and CDR2 sequences are KGHSH and LQKENI. V was trimmed by 1 base and J by 0 bases, leaving 10 bases between them. This CDR3 has 16 amino acids. CDR3 region: CASSPQGTLAKNIQYF. The CDR3 DNA reads as TGTGCCAGCTCACCACAGGGGACTCTAGCCAAAAACATTCAGTACTTC.

This clonotype was observed at least ten times. V usage is TRBV12-3 or TRBV12-4 and J usage is TRBJ1-1, with 10 bases aligning to TRBD1. V lost 1 base, J lost 2 bases, and 1 base stayed unmatched. There are 15 residues in the CDR3. The CDR3 region has the DNA TGTGCCAGCAGTTTAGGGGACAGGGGCAACACTGAAGCTTTCTTT. It specifies CASSLGDRGNTEAFF.

V and J are TRBV11-2 and TRBJ1-1; D might be TRBD1 (6 bases). The germline V gene encodes CDR1 SGHAT and CDR2 FQNNGV. CDR3 size: 14 residues. Trimming cost V 8 bases and J 5 bases, with 18 bases left between them. CDR3 loop: CASGRTGGGTEAFF. CDR3 DNA: TGTGCCAGCGGACGCACAGGAGGGGGGACTGAAGCTTTCTTT.

This clonotype was seen only a few times. In nucleotides, the CDR3 is TGTGCCAGTAGCGCAAGGGAGGCGGGTACGCAGTATTTT. This gives the protein CASSAREAGTQYF. The chain is built from TRBV19 and TRBJ2-3; D is possibly TRBD2 (6 bases). The CDR3 contains 13 residues. The V end lost 6 bases, the J end lost 8 bases, and 15 bases lay between the germline ends. The germline V gene has CDR1 LNHDA and CDR2 SQIVND (reference sequence).

This clonotype was seen a single time. V usage is TRBV24-1 and J usage is TRBJ2-3; TRBD2 matches at 10 bases. Germline CDR1 reads KGHDR; CDR2 reads SFDVKD. The CDR3 covers 17 residues. Trimming took 4 bases from V and 7 from J; bases not matched to a gene: 13. The CDR3 is CATSDTGNSGRRHTQYF. The CDR3 bases are TGTGCCACCAGTGACACCGGGAATAGCGGGAGGAGACATACGCAGTATTTT.